The T cell receptor beta chain described here comes from a study of shared clonotypes between healthy human individuals. Repertoires were generated with immunoSEQ multiplex PCR, while TCRdb's copy carries only in-frame clones and drops some. In the table there are roughly 2,300,000 clones, around 93% of which are singletons. The CDR3 runs to 15 residues. Trimming cost V 2 bases and J 7 bases; bases outside gene matches: 10. Germline V gene sequence: CDR1 MNHNS, CDR2 SASEGT. The receptor was isolated from a man aged 18 to 35 in good health. Some clones in this sample may be carry-over from other donors' samples. The rearrangement links TRBV6-1 to TRBJ1-2; 7 nucleotides align to TRBD1. The source material was naive CD4+ T cells from PBMCs. The subset: CD45RA+ positively selected. CDR3 sequence reads: CASSERREGALGYTF. CDR3 bases: TGTGCCAGCAGTGAAAGGAGAGAGGGGGCGCTTGGCTACACCTTC.